This TCR beta chain is drawn from a study of blood T cell repertoires in COVID-19. Study background: T cells, B-cell-depleted T cells, or PBMCs provided the cDNA or gDNA that served as material.

The table came from immunoSEQ multiplex PCR; TCRdb's copy has only in-frame clones and leaves some out. Seen here are under 250,000 clones, around 86% observed once, and the top ten hold approximately 1.6%. Each recovered donor of Cohort 3 presented with two negative PCRs, clearance, or symptom resolution. Germline CDR1 reads KGHSH; CDR2 reads LQKENI. The CDR3 is made up of 13 amino acids. V shed 8 bases and J 2 bases; nucleotides not matched to a gene: 3. The specimen was PBMCs or T cells enriched from blood (not recorded which). The V and J genes are TRBV18 and TRBJ1-1, with 9 nucleotides matching TRBD1. This clonotype was obtained from a man aged 35-49 years who had recovered from COVID-19. The CDR3 here is CASTTGGNTEAFF. The CDR3 DNA reads TGTGCCAGCACGACAGGGGGAAACACTGAAGCTTTCTTT.